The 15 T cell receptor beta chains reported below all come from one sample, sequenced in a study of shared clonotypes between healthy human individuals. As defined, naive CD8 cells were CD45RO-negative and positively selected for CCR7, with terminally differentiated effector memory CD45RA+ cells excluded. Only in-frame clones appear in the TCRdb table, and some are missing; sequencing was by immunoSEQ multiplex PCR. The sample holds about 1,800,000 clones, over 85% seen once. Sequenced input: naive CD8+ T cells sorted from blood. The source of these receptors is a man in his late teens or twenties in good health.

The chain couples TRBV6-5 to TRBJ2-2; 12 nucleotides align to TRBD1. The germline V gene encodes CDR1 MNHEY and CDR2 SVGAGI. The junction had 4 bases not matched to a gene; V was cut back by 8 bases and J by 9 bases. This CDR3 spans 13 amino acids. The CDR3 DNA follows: TGTGCCAGCTCCGGGACAGGGGGCCGGGAGCTGTTTTTT. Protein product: CASSGTGGRELFF.

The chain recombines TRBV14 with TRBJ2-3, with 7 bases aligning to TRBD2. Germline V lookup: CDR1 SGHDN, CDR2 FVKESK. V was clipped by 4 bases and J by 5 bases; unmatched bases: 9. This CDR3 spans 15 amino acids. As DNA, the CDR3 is TGTGCCAGCAGCCGGGTAGGTACTAGCGAAGATACGCAGTATTTT. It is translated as CASSRVGTSEDTQYF.

In DNA form, the CDR3 reads TGCGCCAGCAGCCCTAAACTAGCGGGCCCCTACGAGCAGTACTTC. This translates into CASSPKLAGPYEQYF. This chain connects TRBV4-1 to TRBJ2-7; TRBD2 agrees at 9 bases. V trimming: 4 bases; J trimming: 2 bases; junction bases outside the gene matches: 6. This CDR3 region has 15 residues. Per germline, CDR1 MGHRA and CDR2 YSYEKL.

This CDR3 reads CASSDGTQYF. The CDR3 DNA follows: TGTGCCAGCAGTGACGGGACCCAGTACTTC. V usage is TRBV6-4 and J usage is TRBJ2-5, with D unresolved. The CDR3 spans 10 residues. The V and J ends lost 2 bases and 7 bases respectively, with 2 bases between them. CDR1 is MRHNA and CDR2 is SNTAGT in the germline V gene.

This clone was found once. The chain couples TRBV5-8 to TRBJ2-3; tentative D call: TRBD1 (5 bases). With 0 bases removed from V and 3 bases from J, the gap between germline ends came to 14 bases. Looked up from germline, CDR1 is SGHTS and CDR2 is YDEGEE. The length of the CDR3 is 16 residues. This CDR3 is CASSLARVSPTDTQYF. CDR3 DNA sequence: TGTGCCAGCAGCTTGGCCAGGGTCTCTCCTACAGATACGCAGTATTTT.

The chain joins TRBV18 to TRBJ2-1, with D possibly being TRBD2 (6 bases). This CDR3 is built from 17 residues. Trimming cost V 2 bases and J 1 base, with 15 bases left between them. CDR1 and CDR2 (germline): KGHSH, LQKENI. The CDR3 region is CASSPGRRDESYNEQFF. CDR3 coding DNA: TGTGCCAGCTCACCAGGGCGGCGGGACGAGTCCTACAATGAGCAGTTCTTC.

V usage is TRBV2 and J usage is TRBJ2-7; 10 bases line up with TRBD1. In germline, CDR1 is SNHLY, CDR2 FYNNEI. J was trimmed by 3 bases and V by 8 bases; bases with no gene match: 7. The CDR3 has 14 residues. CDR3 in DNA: TGTGCCAGCCTTACCGGGACAGGGGTCTACGAGCAGTACTTC. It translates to CASLTGTGVYEQYF.

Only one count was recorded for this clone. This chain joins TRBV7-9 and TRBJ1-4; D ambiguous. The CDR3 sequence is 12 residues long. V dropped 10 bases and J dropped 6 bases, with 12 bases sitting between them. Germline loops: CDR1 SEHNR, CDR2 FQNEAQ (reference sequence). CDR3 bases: TGTGCCATCAACCATGATGATGAAAAACTGTTTTTT. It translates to CAINHDDEKLFF.

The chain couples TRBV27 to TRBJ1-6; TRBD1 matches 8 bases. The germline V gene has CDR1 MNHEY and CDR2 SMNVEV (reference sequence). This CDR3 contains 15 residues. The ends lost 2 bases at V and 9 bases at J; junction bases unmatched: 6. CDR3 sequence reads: CASSLRTGSISPLHF. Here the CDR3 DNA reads TGTGCCAGCAGTTTAAGGACAGGGAGTATTTCACCCCTCCACTTT.

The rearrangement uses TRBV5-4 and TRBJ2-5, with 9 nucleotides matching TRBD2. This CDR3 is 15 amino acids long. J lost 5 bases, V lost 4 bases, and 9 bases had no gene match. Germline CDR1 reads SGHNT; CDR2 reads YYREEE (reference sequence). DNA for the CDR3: TGTGCCAGCAGCCCGGGGCTAGCGGGACGGGAGACCCAGTACTTC. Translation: CASSPGLAGRETQYF.

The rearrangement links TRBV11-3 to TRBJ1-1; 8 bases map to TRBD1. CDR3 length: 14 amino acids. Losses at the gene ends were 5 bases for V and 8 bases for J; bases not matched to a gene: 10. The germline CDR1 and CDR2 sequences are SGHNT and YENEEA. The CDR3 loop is CASSLYGQGYEAFF. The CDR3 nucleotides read TGTGCCAGCAGCCTGTACGGACAGGGCTACGAAGCTTTCTTT.

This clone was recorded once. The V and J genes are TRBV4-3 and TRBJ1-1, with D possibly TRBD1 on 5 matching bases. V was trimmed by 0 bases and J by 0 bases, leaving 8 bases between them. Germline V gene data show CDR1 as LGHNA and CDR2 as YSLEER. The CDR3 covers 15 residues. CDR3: CASSQERQLNTEAFF. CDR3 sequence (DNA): TGCGCCAGCAGCCAAGAACGACAGTTGAACACTGAAGCTTTCTTT.

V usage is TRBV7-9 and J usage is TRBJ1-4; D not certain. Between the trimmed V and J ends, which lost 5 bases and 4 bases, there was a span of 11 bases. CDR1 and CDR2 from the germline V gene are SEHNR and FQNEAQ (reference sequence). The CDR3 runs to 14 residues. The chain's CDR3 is CASSHTVDNEKLFF. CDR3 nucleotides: TGTGCCAGCAGCCACACCGTGGATAATGAAAAACTGTTTTTT. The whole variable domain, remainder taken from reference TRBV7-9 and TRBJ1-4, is DTGVSQNPRHKITKRGQNVTFRCDPISEHNRLYWYRQTLGQGPEFLTYFQNEAQLEKSRLLSDRFSAERPKGSFSTLEIQRTEQGDSAMYLCASSHTVDNEKLFFGSGTQLSVL.

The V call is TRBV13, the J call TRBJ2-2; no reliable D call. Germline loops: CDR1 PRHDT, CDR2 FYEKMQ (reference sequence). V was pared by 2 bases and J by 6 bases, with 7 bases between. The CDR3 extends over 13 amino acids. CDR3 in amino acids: CASSLRESGELFF. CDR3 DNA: TGTGCCAGCAGCTTAAGAGAATCCGGGGAGCTGTTTTTT.

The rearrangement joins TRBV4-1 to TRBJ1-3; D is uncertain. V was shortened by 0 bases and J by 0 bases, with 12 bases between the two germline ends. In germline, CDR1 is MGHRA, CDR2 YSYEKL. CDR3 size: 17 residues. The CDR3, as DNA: TGCGCCAGCAGCCAAGAAGCCCCGGGAGTCTCTGGAAACACCATATATTTT. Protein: CASSQEAPGVSGNTIYF.